This TCR beta chain was identified in a study of lymphopenia after photon versus proton radiotherapy. The study's findings and limits: Better survival with proton therapy was suggested as possible, not demonstrated. Larger post-nadir TCR diversity loss correlated inversely with survival in deceased patients. Relative stability marked proton patients; photon patients lost diversity and naive cells. After the lymphocyte nadir, photon-treated repertoires showed oligoclonal expansion, especially of CD8+ Temra cells.

The trim removed 7 bases at V and 4 bases at J, leaving 3 bases unmatched. The germline V gene has CDR1 SQVTM and CDR2 ANQGSEA. The CDR3 extends over 13 amino acids. Profiling relied on immunoSEQ multiplex PCR, and the TCRdb table lists in-frame clones only, not all of them. The sample records tens of thousands of clones, about 92% being singletons. As concerns this clone: Its antigen is as yet unknown.

The source material was peripheral blood, sampled from a patient treated with photon-based radiotherapy. This sequence was found in a woman aged 50 to 60 with cholangiocarcinoma. The chain is built from TRBV29-1 and TRBJ2-1, with 11 bases that match TRBD1. The DNA of the CDR3 is TGCAGCGCAGGGACAGGGGGGTACAATGAGCAGTTCTTC. It yields the protein CSAGTGGYNEQFF.